This T cell receptor (beta chain) was obtained from a study of blood T cell repertoires in COVID-19. Background on the study: Collection of acute and convalescent COVID-19 samples took place in the United States, Italy and Spain.

With 0 bases removed from V and 8 bases from J, the gap between germline ends came to 5 bases. The CDR3 sequence is 12 residues long. The germline CDR1 and CDR2 sequences are SEHNR and FQNEAQ (reference sequence). Original data processing: Nucleated cell counts were estimated from reference gene primer amplification. The table came from immunoSEQ multiplex PCR; TCRdb's copy has only in-frame clones and leaves some out. The D gene and trimming were derived from the DNA, and the V and J assignments and clone size from that table. This table holds about 250,000 clones, 88% found once. This clonotype was obtained from a man at least 80 years old with acute or convalescent COVID-19. Sequences were obtained from peripheral blood. This sequence joins TRBV7-9 and TRBJ1-5, with D unclear. CDR3 in amino acids: CASSLATEPQHF. The CDR3, as DNA: TGTGCCAGCAGCTTAGCAACTGAGCCCCAGCATTTT.